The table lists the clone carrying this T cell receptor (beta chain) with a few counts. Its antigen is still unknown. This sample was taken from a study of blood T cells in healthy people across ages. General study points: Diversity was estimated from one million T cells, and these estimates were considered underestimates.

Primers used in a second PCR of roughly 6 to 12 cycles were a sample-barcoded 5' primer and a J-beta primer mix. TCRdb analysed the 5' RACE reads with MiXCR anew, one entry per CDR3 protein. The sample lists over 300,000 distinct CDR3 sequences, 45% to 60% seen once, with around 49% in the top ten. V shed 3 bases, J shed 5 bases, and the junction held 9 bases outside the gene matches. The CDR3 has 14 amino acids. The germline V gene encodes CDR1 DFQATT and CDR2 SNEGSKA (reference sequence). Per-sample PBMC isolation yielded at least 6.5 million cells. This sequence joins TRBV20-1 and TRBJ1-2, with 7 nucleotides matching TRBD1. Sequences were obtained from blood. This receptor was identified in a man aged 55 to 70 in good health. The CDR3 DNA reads TGCAGTGCTAGCCGGGACAGTCAACCATATGGCTACACCTTC. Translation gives CSASRDSQPYGYTF.